The clone carrying this TCR beta chain appeared many times. Antigen unknown. The data were obtained in a study of human T cells and chemical hapten exposure. Study-wide findings and caveats: DPC sensitization left the count of TCRs above 1 in 1000 unchanged.

In the authors' workflow: A typical sample had some 96,000 TCRs, with about 23,224 to 690,600 overall. TCRdb re-derived calls from the RACE reads in MiXCR, one entry per CDR3 protein. TCRdb's processing, not the authors', yielded these V and J calls. The sample consists of over 55,000 distinct CDR3 sequences, over 8.5% of them appearing once. The CDR3 covers 19 residues. Trimming at V came to 1 base and at J to 9 bases, leaving 18 bases not matched to a gene. Germline values: CDR1 MGHRA, CDR2 YSYEKL. Time point meaning: patch test 3, about 24 weeks after DPC sensitization. The treatment denotes: therapeutic diphenylcyclopropenone sensitization with weekly scalp DPC.

This chain links TRBV4-1 with TRBJ1-3; 10 bases match TRBD1. The receptor comes from a woman aged 50 to 65 with alopecia areata. Some clones in this sample may be carry-over from other donors' samples. The specimen comprised whole blood, sampled in connection with sensitization to the hapten diphenylcyclopropenone (DPC). The CDR3, as DNA: TGCGCCAGCAGCCAAGTCCGACCGGGACAGGGGTTTCCGAAAGGCACCATATATTTT. Its translation is CASSQVRPGQGFPKGTIYF.